The 13 T cell receptor beta chains below all came from one sample that was sequenced in a study of Ad26.COV2.S vaccination and SARS-CoV-2 variants. The treatment was: roughly 18 received Ad26.COV2.S at low or high dose, single or two shots; roughly five received placebo; per-sample allocation not given. Samples analyzed were those drawn on day 63 after the first vaccine or placebo injection. The assay was immunoSEQ multiplex PCR, and TCRdb's table has in-frame clones only and misses some. This sample carries 350,000 to 500,000 clones, approximately 90% of them seen once, and the ten largest clones take approximately 4%. The starting material was peripheral blood, obtained in a trial of Ad26.COV2.S vaccine versus placebo. The receptors originated from a person aged 18-65 years who received the Ad26.COV2.S COVID-19 vaccine or a placebo.

V gene TRBV4-3 combines with J gene TRBJ2-1, with 10 bases identical to TRBD1. CDR1 and CDR2 (germline): LGHNA, YSLEER. The CDR3 has 14 amino acids. Unmatched junction bases numbered 2, after V lost 0 bases and J lost 9 bases. The CDR3 here is CASSQDRTGGEQFF. The CDR3, as DNA: TGCGCCAGCAGCCAAGATCGGACAGGGGGTGAGCAGTTCTTC.

This clone was seen only a few times. J is TRBJ2-7 and V is TRBV2; D gene uncertain. CDR1 SNHLY and CDR2 FYNNEI come from the germline V gene. CDR3 length equals 14 residues. V lost 6 bases, J lost 0 bases, and 12 bases lay in between. CDR3 nucleotide sequence: TGTGCCAGCAGCAATGGACGGAGCTCCTACGAGCAGTACTTC. Its translation is CASSNGRSSYEQYF.

This clone was detected only once. The chain carries TRBV12-3 or TRBV12-4 and TRBJ1-2; D remains ambiguous. The CDR3 extends over 13 amino acids. Trimming shortened V by 2 bases and J by 8 bases, and 12 bases separated the two germline ends. The CDR3 bases are TGTGCCAGCAGTTTAAATGCCTATCGGGGCTACACCTTC. Encoded protein: CASSLNAYRGYTF.

The chain employs TRBV4-3 and TRBJ2-7; tentatively, D is TRBD2 (6 bases). Germline CDR1 and CDR2: LGHNA and YSLEER. This CDR3 contains 16 residues. Trimming pared 3 bases from V and 0 bases from J, leaving 15 bases between. The CDR3 DNA reads TGCGCCAGCAGCCAGTCCCAGACTAGAGCCTCCTACGAGCAGTACTTC. This encodes CASSQSQTRASYEQYF.

This clone was observed once. The rearrangement links TRBV7-9 to TRBJ1-4; D is undetermined. The length of the CDR3 is 11 residues. Trimming shortened V by 5 bases and J by 5 bases, and 3 bases separated the two germline ends. Germline CDR1 is SEHNR and CDR2 is FQNEAQ (reference sequence). The CDR3 nucleotides are TGTGCCAGCAGCCAGAATGAAAAACTGTTTTTT. It codes for CASSQNEKLFF.

The chain joins TRBV27 to TRBJ1-2; no clear D gene. Germline lookup yields CDR1 MNHEY and CDR2 SMNVEV (reference sequence). The CDR3 length is 15 residues. Trimming stripped 6 bases from V and 2 bases from J, with 16 bases between. The CDR3 reads CASRPGATQNYGYTF. CDR3 sequence (DNA): TGTGCCAGCAGACCTGGCGCCACTCAAAACTATGGCTACACCTTC.

This CDR3 reads CAISESTLNRGDEQFF. CDR3 in DNA: TGTGCCATCAGTGAGTCGACCTTAAACAGGGGTGATGAGCAGTTCTTC. This chain links TRBV10-3 with TRBJ2-1, with 7 bases that match TRBD1. Trimming took 0 bases from V and 8 from J; bases not matched to a gene: 10. Germline CDR1 ENHRY, CDR2 SYGVKD. This CDR3 region has 16 residues.

The count of this clone is one. The CDR3 protein is CRVETQETQYF. CDR3 bases: TGCAGGGTGGAGACCCAAGAGACCCAGTACTTC. The chain is built from TRBV20-1 and TRBJ2-5; unclear D gene. The CDR3 extends over 11 amino acids. Per germline, CDR1 DFQATT and CDR2 SNEGSKA (reference sequence).

V and J are TRBV19 and TRBJ2-1; 10 bases line up with TRBD2. The CDR3 is 16 amino acids. The J segment lost 7 bases and the V segment lost 7 bases, leaving 13 bases of the junction unmatched. The V gene's germline CDR1 is LNHDA and CDR2 SQIVND (reference sequence). CDR3 in amino acids: CASTPAVAGGGNEQFF. CDR3 bases: TGTGCCAGTACCCCGGCCGTAGCGGGGGGCGGGAATGAGCAGTTCTTC. The full variable domain, completed using reference TRBV19 and TRBJ2-1, is DGGITQSPKYLFRKEGQNVTLSCEQNLNHDAMYWYRQDPGQGLRLIYYSQIVNDFQKGDIAEGYSVSREKKESFPLTVTSAQKNPTAFYLCASTPAVAGGGNEQFFGPGTRLTVL.

As concerns this clone: The sample contains more than one DNA sequence encoding this CDR3. This rearrangement joins TRBV7-9 to TRBJ1-2, with TRBD1 identical over 8 bases. The junction had 4 bases not matched to a gene; V was cut back by 5 bases and J by 5 bases. In germline, CDR1 is SEHNR, CDR2 FQNEAQ (reference sequence). This CDR3 region has 13 residues. In DNA form, the CDR3 reads TGTGCCAGCAGCCCGGACAGGGTTTATGGCTACACCTTC. Amino acids: CASSPDRVYGYTF.

For the CDR3, the DNA is TGTGCCAGCAGTGAAGCGCGGAGTGTCCCCTATAGATTGCTGTTTTTT. The encoded protein is CASSEARSVPYRLLFF. The chain links TRBV2 to TRBJ1-4; D is unclear. The germline CDR1 and CDR2 sequences are SNHLY and FYNNEI. The CDR3 has 16 residues. Trimming cost V 0 bases and J 14 bases, with 22 bases left between them.

The chain carries TRBV2 and TRBJ1-5; D is unclear. The V gene's germline CDR1 is SNHLY and CDR2 FYNNEI. Deletions cut 3 bases from V and 1 base from J, with 10 bases between. The CDR3 has 15 residues. The CDR3 DNA reads TGTGCCAGCAGTGATCAGAATTTCAGCAATCAGCCCCAGCATTTT. Translated: CASSDQNFSNQPQHF. The entire variable domain, with the rest obtained from reference TRBV2 and TRBJ1-5, is as follows: EPEVTQTPSHQVTQMGQEVILRCVPISNHLYFYWYRQILGQKVEFLVSFYNNEISEKSEIFDDQFSVERPDGSNFTLKIRSTKLEDSAMYFCASSDQNFSNQPQHFGDGTRLSIL.

The CDR3 nucleotides read TGTGCCAGTAAAGAGCGGGGATACACAGATACGCAGTATTTT. Its protein is CASKERGYTDTQYF. V and J are TRBV19 and TRBJ2-3; 7 bases are a match to TRBD2. Germline values: CDR1 LNHDA, CDR2 SQIVND (reference sequence). The junction had 6 bases not matched to a gene; V was cut back by 7 bases and J by 2 bases. The CDR3 runs to 14 residues.